The 20 T cell receptor beta chains below all came from one sample that was sequenced in a study of T-cell memory formation after mild COVID-19. Each CDR3 protein is one row after TCRdb ran MiXCR on the 5' RACE reads. The data show about 15,000 distinct CDR3 sequences, roughly 19% seen once. Sequenced input: PBMCs or a T cell subset sorted from them (not recorded which). These receptor sequences come from an adult woman who had mild COVID-19 (a few samples of this study predate the infection). Cell type and time point are not known.

This clonotype was seen at least ten times. V and J are TRBV7-6 and TRBJ2-3; D gene uncertain. Trimming shortened V by 0 bases and J by 4 bases, and 5 bases separated the two germline ends. From germline, CDR1 is SGHVS and CDR2 FNYEAQ. CDR3 length equals 13 residues. CDR3 nucleotide sequence: TGTGCCAGCAGCTTAGCGTGGTCAGATACGCAGTATTTT. It encodes CASSLAWSDTQYF.

This clonotype was recorded at least ten times. The chain joins TRBV12-3 or TRBV12-4 to TRBJ1-2; the D is unclear. The length of the CDR3 is 15 residues. With 3 bases removed from V and 2 bases from J, the gap between germline ends came to 13 bases. CDR3 amino acids: CASSFLGYANYGYTF. The CDR3 nucleotides read TGTGCCAGCAGTTTTTTAGGGTATGCAAACTATGGCTACACCTTC.

On this clonotype itself: This may be a read error: a much more frequent sequence differs by one nucleotide. The chain links TRBV7-9 to TRBJ2-2, with TRBD1 matching over 7 bases. The V gene end was trimmed by 1 base and the J gene end by 3 bases; junction bases not matched to a gene: 2. The V gene's germline CDR1 is SEHNR and CDR2 FQNEAQ (reference sequence). CDR3 length: 15 amino acids. The CDR3 spells CASSLDDRDTGELFF. The CDR3 bases are TGTGCCAGCAGCTTAGATGACAGGGACACCGGGGAGCTGTTTTTT.

This clonotype was counted ten times or more. The gene calls are TRBV5-6 and TRBJ2-1; 10 positions match TRBD1. CDR1 is SGHDT, CDR2 YYEEEE, per germline. The V gene end was trimmed by 3 bases and the J gene end by 6 bases; junction bases not matched to a gene: 9. CDR3 length: 16 residues. CDR3: CASSWGTGVIFNEQFF. CDR3 bases: TGTGCCAGCAGCTGGGGGACAGGGGTGATATTCAATGAGCAGTTCTTC.

This clonotype was seen many times. This chain uses TRBV20-1 with TRBJ2-1, with 9 bases fitting TRBD2. Losses at the gene ends were 0 bases for V and 7 bases for J; bases not matched to a gene: 4. Looked up from germline, CDR1 is DFQATT and CDR2 is SNEGSKA (reference sequence). This CDR3 is 14 amino acids long. CDR3 loop: CSARDVSGGNEQFF. The DNA of the CDR3 is TGCAGTGCTAGAGACGTTAGCGGGGGAAATGAGCAGTTCTTC.

This clonotype was observed at least ten times. The chain has TRBV29-1 and TRBJ1-1, with D tentatively TRBD1 (5 bases). Per germline, CDR1 SQVTM and CDR2 ANQGSEA. Trimming stripped 1 base from V and 4 bases from J, with 7 bases between. The CDR3 runs 12 residues. The CDR3 region is CSVEGRGTEAFF. The CDR3 DNA is TGCAGCGTTGAAGGTAGGGGCACTGAAGCTTTCTTT.

The chain couples TRBV3-1 to TRBJ2-1, with 8 nucleotides matching TRBD1. The V gene's germline CDR1 is LGHDT and CDR2 YNNKEL (reference sequence). The CDR3 is made up of 16 amino acids. After removal of 4 bases from V and 6 bases from J, the junction contained 11 bases not matched to a gene. The chain's CDR3 is CASSRRTGQAPNEQFF. CDR3 nucleotides: TGTGCCAGCAGCCGCAGGACGGGACAGGCTCCCAATGAGCAGTTCTTC.

In its sample, this clonotype ranks as medium-sized. The chain recombines TRBV12-3 or TRBV12-4 with TRBJ2-4, with TRBD1 identical over 7 bases. CDR3 length: 16 residues. Trimming at V came to 5 bases and at J to 0 bases, leaving 7 bases not matched to a gene. DNA for the CDR3: TGTGCCAGCAGTGGGGACAGCTCTGTAGCCAAAAACATTCAGTACTTC. Its protein is CASSGDSSVAKNIQYF.

This clonotype was picked up many times. The chain uses TRBV20-1 and TRBJ1-1; D gene unclear. There are 8 residues in the CDR3. Germline CDR1 is DFQATT and CDR2 is SNEGSKA (reference sequence). CDR3: CTTTPAFF. In DNA form, the CDR3 reads TGCACTACGACCCCGGCTTTCTTT.

This clonotype has a count of ten or more. This chain joins TRBV5-6 and TRBJ1-3; weak D call: TRBD1 (5 bases). V was pared by 0 bases and J by 0 bases, with 10 bases between. The CDR3 totals 16 residues. Germline V gene lookup returns CDR1 SGHDT and CDR2 YYEEEE. CDR3 protein: CASSLDRLTSGNTIYF. The CDR3 region has the DNA TGTGCCAGCAGCTTGGACAGGCTTACCTCTGGAAACACCATATATTTT.

This clonotype was seen repeatedly, ten times or more. The rearrangement joins TRBV24-1 to TRBJ1-4; a weak D match, TRBD1 (6 bases). The CDR3 loop spans 14 amino acids. Trimming pared 9 bases from V and 5 bases from J, leaving 15 bases between. CDR1 is KGHDR, CDR2 SFDVKD, per germline. The CDR3 here is CATALPGQNEKLFF. In DNA, the CDR3 is TGTGCCACCGCTTTACCGGGACAAAATGAAAAACTGTTTTTT.

This chain uses TRBV4-2 with TRBJ2-1; D unclear. V shed 5 bases and J shed 0 bases, with 14 bases lying between them. CDR1 and CDR2 (germline): LGHNA, YNFKEQ. This CDR3 comprises 16 residues. For the CDR3, the DNA is TGTGCCAGCAGCGAAACAGCTTTAATCTCCTACAATGAGCAGTTCTTC. This gives the protein CASSETALISYNEQFF.

This clonotype appeared many times. In DNA, the CDR3 is TGTGCCAGCAGCTTAACGAGGGGGCCCTACAATGAGCAGTTCTTC. It is translated as CASSLTRGPYNEQFF. V gene TRBV7-3 combines with J gene TRBJ2-1; 7 bases are shared with TRBD1. With V trimmed by 0 bases and J by 2 bases, 1 base remained unmatched. This CDR3 is built from 15 residues. The germline V gene has CDR1 SGHTA and CDR2 FQGTGA.

The sample holds many counts of this clonotype. The chain joins TRBV4-2 to TRBJ1-2; TRBD1 might be the D (5 bases). CDR1 and CDR2 (germline): LGHNA, YNFKEQ. The CDR3 covers 16 residues. Trimming took off 3 bases at V and 3 bases at J, with 17 bases between the two ends. Here the CDR3 reads CASSQSSPQGYYGYTF. DNA of the CDR3: TGTGCCAGCAGCCAGAGTAGCCCTCAGGGTTACTATGGCTACACCTTC.

This rearrangement joins TRBV15 to TRBJ2-1; perhaps TRBD1 as D (6 bases). Germline-derived CDR1 and CDR2 are LNHNV and YYDKDF (reference sequence). The CDR3 totals 18 residues. V lost 0 bases to trimming and J lost 7 bases, with 22 bases between them. Written as DNA, the CDR3 is TGTGCCACCAGCAGAGAAGGATCGTGGGCAGGGGCCCGTAATGAGCAGTTCTTC. Its protein is CATSREGSWAGARNEQFF. Variable domain in full (rest from reference TRBV15 and TRBJ2-1): DAMVIQNPRYQVTQFGKPVTLSCSQTLNHNVMYWYQQKSSQAPKLLFHYYDKDFNNEADTPDNFQSRRPNTSFCFLDIRSPGLGDTAMYLCATSREGSWAGARNEQFFGPGTRLTVL.

This clonotype was observed at least ten times. The chain combines TRBV20-1 with TRBJ1-3; D call uncertain. The germline gives CDR1 DFQATT, CDR2 SNEGSKA (reference sequence). The CDR3 runs 13 residues. V lost 6 bases to trimming and J lost 5 bases, with 14 bases between them. CDR3 amino acids: CSAPGPGRNTIYF. The CDR3 coding sequence is TGCAGTGCCCCAGGACCAGGCAGAAACACCATATATTTT.

This clonotype occurred many times. The chain combines TRBV5-1 with TRBJ1-1; TRBD1 is a possible D gene (6 bases). This CDR3 has 15 residues. Trimming cost V 0 bases and J 1 base, with 10 bases left between them. Germline lookup yields CDR1 SGHRS and CDR2 YFSETQ. DNA of the CDR3: TGCGCCAGCAGCTTGGACTTAGGGGGGAACACTGAAGCTTTCTTT. This gives the protein CASSLDLGGNTEAFF. Filled out from reference TRBV5-1 and TRBJ1-1, the complete variable domain reads KAGVTQTPRYLIKTRGQQVTLSCSPISGHRSVSWYQQTPGQGLQFLFEYFSETQRNKGNFPGRFSGRQFSNSRSEMNVSTLELGDSALYLCASSLDLGGNTEAFFGQGTRLTVV.

The chain employs TRBV20-1 and TRBJ2-5; 10 bases align to TRBD2. V gave up 5 bases and J gave up 1 base; unmatched junction bases: 7. The CDR3 covers 15 residues. CDR1 is DFQATT and CDR2 is SNEGSKA in the germline V gene (reference sequence). The CDR3: CSASKAGGPQETQYF. The CDR3, as DNA: TGCAGTGCTTCAAAAGCGGGGGGGCCCCAAGAGACCCAGTACTTC.

This clonotype was seen many times. The V gene is TRBV7-9, the J gene TRBJ2-7; D is unresolved. There are 12 residues in the CDR3. V lost 1 base and J lost 1, with 2 bases in between. CDR1 is SEHNR and CDR2 is FQNEAQ in the germline V gene (reference sequence). The CDR3 reads CASSLESYEQYF. CDR3 DNA sequence: TGTGCCAGCAGCTTAGAATCCTACGAGCAGTACTTC.

The sample holds many counts of this clonotype. J is TRBJ2-3 and V is TRBV7-9, with a possible D match to TRBD2 (8 bases). V gave up 6 bases and J gave up 0 bases, with 19 bases separating them. CDR1 is SEHNR and CDR2 is FQNEAQ in the germline V gene (reference sequence). CDR3 length: 17 amino acids. The CDR3 here is CASRNSGDRASTDTQYF. CDR3 DNA: TGTGCCAGCAGAAATAGCGGGGACAGAGCCAGCACAGATACGCAGTATTTT.